Below, 9 T cell receptor beta chains from the same sample are listed, as sequenced in a study of cytotoxic CD8 clonotypes in ibrutinib-treated CLL. This table comes from immunoSEQ multiplex PCR, and its TCRdb copy is limited to in-frame clones, with some not included. The sample lists about 97,000 clones, around 73% occurring once. The sample consisted of PBMCs, taken after 12 months of ibrutinib treatment. The receptor source for this set is a human donor with chronic lymphocytic leukemia.

The chain employs TRBV5-1 and TRBJ2-6, with 10 bases aligning to TRBD2. V lost 4 bases, J lost 3 bases, and 4 bases stayed unmatched. The CDR3 has 16 amino acids. Germline loops: CDR1 SGHRS, CDR2 YFSETQ. The CDR3, as DNA: TGCGCCAGCAGCAGACTAGCGGGTAGTGGGGCCAACGTCCTGACTTTC. Translation: CASSRLAGSGANVLTF.

The J gene is TRBJ1-3, the V gene TRBV19, with no clear D. The CDR3 has 17 amino acids. Trimming left V 6 bases short and J 0 bases short, with 18 bases between. From germline, CDR1 is LNHDA and CDR2 SQIVND (reference sequence). The CDR3 coding sequence is TGTGCCAGTAGCAGTCTGGCGGGGTCCCTCTCTGGAAACACCATATATTTT. Its translation is CASSSLAGSLSGNTIYF.

This clone has more than one count but fewer than ten. The chain has TRBV4-2 and TRBJ1-4; D possibly corresponds to TRBD1 (6 bases). CDR1 LGHNA and CDR2 YNFKEQ come from the germline V gene. The CDR3 has 17 residues. The ends were cut back, 4 bases at V and 1 base at J, with 16 bases in the middle. The CDR3: CASSPNSPQGTNEKLFF. CDR3 coding DNA: TGTGCCAGCAGCCCCAACAGTCCACAGGGAACTAATGAAAAACTGTTTTTT.

The J gene is TRBJ2-7, the V gene TRBV12-5; D gene uncertain. Germline CDR1 reads LGHNT; CDR2 reads FRNRAP. The CDR3 is 12 amino acids. V lost 2 bases and J lost 10, with 12 bases in between. CDR3 DNA sequence: TGTGCTAGTGGTTTGTACAGTGATCTCCAGTACTTC. This translates into CASGLYSDLQYF.

The rearrangement links TRBV7-2 to TRBJ2-1, with D uncertain. Trimming left V 1 base short and J 3 bases short, with 7 bases between. The CDR3 length is 14 residues. The V gene's germline CDR1 is SGHTA and CDR2 FQGNSA. The CDR3 protein is CASSLVIYYNEQFF. The CDR3 DNA sequence: TGTGCCAGCAGCTTAGTTATCTACTACAATGAGCAGTTCTTC.

The V and J genes are TRBV9 and TRBJ2-1; 13 bases align to TRBD2. The V segment lost 5 bases and the J segment 0 bases; nucleotides outside the gene matches: 2. The CDR3 totals 16 residues. The germline gives CDR1 SGDLS, CDR2 YYNGEE. CDR3 amino acids: CASRRLAGGSYNEQFF. CDR3 nucleotides: TGTGCCAGCAGAAGACTAGCGGGGGGCTCCTACAATGAGCAGTTCTTC.

Concerning this clone: A read error may account for a junction end that differs from germline. This chain links TRBV7-7 with TRBJ2-2; D assignment may be TRBD1 or TRBD2 (5 bases each). The CDR3 length is 15 residues. CDR1 SSHAT and CDR2 FNYEAQ come from the germline V gene (reference sequence). CDR3 bases: TGTGCTAGCAGCCCAGGGTCTCGGGGCACCGGGGAGCTGTTTTTT. This translates into CASSPGSRGTGELFF. The full variable domain, completed using reference TRBV7-7 and TRBJ2-2, is GAGVSQSPRYKVTKRGQDVTLRCDPISSHATLYWYQQALGQGPEFLTYFNYEAQPDKSGLPSDRFSAERPEGSISTLTIQRTEQRDSAMYRCASSPGSRGTGELFFGEGSRLTVL.

V gene TRBV7-3 combines with J gene TRBJ2-5; D tentatively fits TRBD1 or TRBD2 (5 bases each). Trimming pared 4 bases from V and 0 bases from J, leaving 12 bases between. The length of the CDR3 is 15 residues. Germline V gene lookup returns CDR1 SGHTA and CDR2 FQGTGA. The CDR3 here is CASSYTGAYQETQYF. The DNA of the CDR3 is TGTGCCAGCAGCTACACCGGGGCGTACCAAGAGACCCAGTACTTC.

The sample holds one count of this clone. The chain has TRBV6-1 and TRBJ1-3; D is undetermined. V lost 5 bases to trimming and J lost 1 base, with 6 bases between them. Germline-derived CDR1 and CDR2 are MNHNS and SASEGT. This CDR3 comprises 13 residues. CDR3 region: CASSTESGNTIYF. The CDR3 region has the DNA TGTGCCAGCAGTACGGAGTCTGGAAACACCATATATTTT.